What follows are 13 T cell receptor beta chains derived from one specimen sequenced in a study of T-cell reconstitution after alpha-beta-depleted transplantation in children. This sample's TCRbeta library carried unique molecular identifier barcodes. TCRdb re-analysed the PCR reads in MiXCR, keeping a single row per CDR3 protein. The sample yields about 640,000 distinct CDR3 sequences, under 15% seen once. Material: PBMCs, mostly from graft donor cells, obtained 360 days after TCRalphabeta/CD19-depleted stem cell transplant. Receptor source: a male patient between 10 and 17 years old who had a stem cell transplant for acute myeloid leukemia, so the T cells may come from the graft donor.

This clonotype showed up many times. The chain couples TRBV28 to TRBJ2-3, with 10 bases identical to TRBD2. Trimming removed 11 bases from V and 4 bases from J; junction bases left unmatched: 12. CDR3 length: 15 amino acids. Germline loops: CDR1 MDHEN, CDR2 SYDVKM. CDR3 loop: CALDPKREGPDTQYF. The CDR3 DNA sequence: TGTGCCCTCGACCCAAAGCGGGAGGGGCCAGATACGCAGTATTTT.

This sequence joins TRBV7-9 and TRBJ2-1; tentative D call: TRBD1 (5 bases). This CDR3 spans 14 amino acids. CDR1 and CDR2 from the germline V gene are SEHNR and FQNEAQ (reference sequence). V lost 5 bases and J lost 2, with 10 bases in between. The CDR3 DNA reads TGTGCCAGCAGCATTCGACAGCCCTACAATGAGCAGTTCTTC. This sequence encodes CASSIRQPYNEQFF.

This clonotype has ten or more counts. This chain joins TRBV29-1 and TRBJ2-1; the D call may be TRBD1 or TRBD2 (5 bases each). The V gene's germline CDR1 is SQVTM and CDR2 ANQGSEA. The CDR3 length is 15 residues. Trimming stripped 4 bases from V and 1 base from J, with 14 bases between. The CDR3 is CSVATRGRSYNEQFF. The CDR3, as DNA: TGCAGCGTTGCAACTAGGGGTAGGTCCTACAATGAGCAGTTCTTC.

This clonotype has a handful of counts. In nucleotides, the CDR3 is TGTGCCAGCAGCCCGGACGGGGCCCCCCAGATTTCTTCAGATACGCAGTATTTT. Its translation: CASSPDGAPQISSDTQYF. The chain employs TRBV4-2 and TRBJ2-3; possibly TRBD1 or TRBD2 for D (5 bases each). The CDR3 has 18 residues. Between the trimmed V and J ends, which lost 4 bases and 4 bases, there was a span of 24 bases. CDR1 and CDR2 from the germline V gene are LGHNA and YNFKEQ.

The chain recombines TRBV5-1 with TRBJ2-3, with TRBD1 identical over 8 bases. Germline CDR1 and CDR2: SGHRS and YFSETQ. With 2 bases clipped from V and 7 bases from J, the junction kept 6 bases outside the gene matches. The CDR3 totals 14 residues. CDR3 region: CASSLPDRVNTQYF. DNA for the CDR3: TGCGCCAGCAGCTTACCGGACAGGGTGAATACGCAGTATTTT.

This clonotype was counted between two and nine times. The CDR3 loop is CASSNLGLYEAFF. The CDR3 nucleotides read TGTGCCAGCAGCAATTTAGGACTGTATGAAGCTTTCTTT. V usage is TRBV7-2 and J usage is TRBJ1-1; D remains ambiguous. Trimming shortened V by 5 bases and J by 7 bases, and 14 bases separated the two germline ends. CDR1 is SGHTA, CDR2 FQGNSA, per germline. The CDR3 runs to 13 residues.

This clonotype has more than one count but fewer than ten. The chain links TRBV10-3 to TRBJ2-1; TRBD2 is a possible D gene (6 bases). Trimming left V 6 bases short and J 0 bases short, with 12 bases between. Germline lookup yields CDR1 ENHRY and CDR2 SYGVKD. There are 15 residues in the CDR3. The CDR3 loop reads CAIRRGGYSYNEQFF. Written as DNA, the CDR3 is TGTGCCATCAGGCGGGGCGGTTACTCCTACAATGAGCAGTTCTTC.

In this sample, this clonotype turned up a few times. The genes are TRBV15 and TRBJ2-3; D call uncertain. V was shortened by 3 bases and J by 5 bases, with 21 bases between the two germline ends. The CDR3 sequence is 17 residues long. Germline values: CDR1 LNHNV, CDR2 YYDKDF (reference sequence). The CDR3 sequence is CATSSLEPTRRGDTQYF. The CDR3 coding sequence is TGTGCCACCAGCAGTTTGGAACCCACGAGGCGTGGAGATACGCAGTATTTT.

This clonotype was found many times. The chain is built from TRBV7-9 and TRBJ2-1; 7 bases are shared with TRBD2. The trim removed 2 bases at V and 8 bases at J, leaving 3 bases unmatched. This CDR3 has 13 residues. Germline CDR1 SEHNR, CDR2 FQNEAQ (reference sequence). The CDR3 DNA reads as TGTGCCAGCAGCTTATCAGGGAGGGATGAGCAGTTCTTC. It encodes CASSLSGRDEQFF.

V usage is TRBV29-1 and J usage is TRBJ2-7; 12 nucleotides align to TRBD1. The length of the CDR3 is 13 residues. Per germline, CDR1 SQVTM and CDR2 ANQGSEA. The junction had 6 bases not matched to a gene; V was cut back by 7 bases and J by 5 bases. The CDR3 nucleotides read TGCAGCGCTCCGGGGGACAGGGGGCACGAGCAGTACTTC. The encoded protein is CSAPGDRGHEQYF.

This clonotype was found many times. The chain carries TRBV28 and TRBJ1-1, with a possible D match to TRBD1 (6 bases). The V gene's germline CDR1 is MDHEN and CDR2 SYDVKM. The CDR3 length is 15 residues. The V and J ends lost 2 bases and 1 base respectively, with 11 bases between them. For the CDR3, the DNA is TGTGCCAGCAGTTTAATGGGGGGCAAGAACACTGAAGCTTTCTTT. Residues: CASSLMGGKNTEAFF.

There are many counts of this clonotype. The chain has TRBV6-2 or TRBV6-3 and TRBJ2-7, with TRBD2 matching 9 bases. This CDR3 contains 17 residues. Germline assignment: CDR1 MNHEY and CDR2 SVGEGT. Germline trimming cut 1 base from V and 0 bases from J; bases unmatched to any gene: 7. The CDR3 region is CASSYFALAGPSYEQYF. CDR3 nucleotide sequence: TGTGCCAGCAGTTACTTCGCCCTAGCGGGGCCCTCCTACGAGCAGTACTTC.

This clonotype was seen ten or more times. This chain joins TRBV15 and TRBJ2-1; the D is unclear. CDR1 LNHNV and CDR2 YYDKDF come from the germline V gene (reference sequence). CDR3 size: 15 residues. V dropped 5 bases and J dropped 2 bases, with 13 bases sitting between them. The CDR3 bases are TGTGCCACCAGCGACGCCCCGAACCCCTACAATGAGCAGTTCTTC. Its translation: CATSDAPNPYNEQFF.